The 18 T cell receptor beta chains given below trace back to one sample, sequenced in a study of CD8 T cells in ankylosing spondylitis. TCRdb re-derived calls from the 5' RACE reads in MiXCR, one entry per CDR3 protein. The data show about 250,000 distinct CDR3 sequences, over 30% seen once. The sample was blood, either unsorted or a sorted T cell fraction (not recorded which). Every receptor here comes from a male donor with ankylosing spondylitis or in good health (not recorded which).

The chain employs TRBV27 and TRBJ2-1; D may correspond to TRBD1 or TRBD2 (5 bases each). V was pared by 6 bases and J by 0 bases, with 12 bases between. Germline CDR1 reads MNHEY; CDR2 reads SMNVEV (reference sequence). This CDR3 has 15 amino acids. As DNA, the CDR3 is TGTGCCAGCAGATCCGGGACGGTCTCCTACAATGAGCAGTTCTTC. Translation gives CASRSGTVSYNEQFF.

This clonotype turned up a few times. The rearrangement links TRBV20-1 to TRBJ2-7; D unresolved. The CDR3 is made up of 13 amino acids. Trimming pared 4 bases from V and 0 bases from J, leaving 10 bases between. Germline V gene sequence: CDR1 DFQATT, CDR2 SNEGSKA (reference sequence). Written as DNA, the CDR3 is TGCAGTGCTACTCCGGACCTCTCCTACGAGCAGTACTTC. Encoded protein: CSATPDLSYEQYF.

This clonotype was found a few times. This rearrangement joins TRBV12-3 or TRBV12-4 to TRBJ2-1; 8 bases line up with TRBD2. The trim removed 9 bases at V and 4 bases at J, leaving 5 bases unmatched. CDR3 size: 13 residues. The CDR3 sequence: CASLLAVYNEQFF. The CDR3 bases are TGTGCCAGTTTACTAGCGGTGTACAATGAGCAGTTCTTC.

The chain combines TRBV7-9 with TRBJ2-7; unclear D gene. V was trimmed by 5 bases and J by 0 bases, leaving 5 bases between them. The germline V gene has CDR1 SEHNR and CDR2 FQNEAQ (reference sequence). The CDR3 totals 12 residues. The DNA of the CDR3 is TGTGCCAGCAGCCAAACCTCCTACGAGCAGTACTTC. It translates to CASSQTSYEQYF.

The V gene is TRBV5-1, the J gene TRBJ1-3; the D is unclear. V lost 2 bases and J 3 bases, leaving 12 bases between the germline ends. The CDR3 loop spans 15 amino acids. The germline gives CDR1 SGHRS, CDR2 YFSETQ. Here the CDR3 DNA reads TGCGCCAGCAGCTTAGGTGTCGTGAGTGGAAACACCATATATTTT. It yields the protein CASSLGVVSGNTIYF.

This clonotype was observed a handful of times. This chain uses TRBV12-3 or TRBV12-4 with TRBJ2-3; no definite D call. The CDR3 loop spans 14 amino acids. The ends were cut back, 5 bases at V and 6 bases at J, with 15 bases in the middle. CDR3 region: CASSPPGVWDTQYF. CDR3 nucleotides: TGTGCCAGCAGTCCCCCGGGCGTATGGGATACGCAGTATTTT.

This clonotype was seen a handful of times. The chain recombines TRBV12-3 or TRBV12-4 with TRBJ1-5; no clear D gene. Trimming took 0 bases from V and 4 from J, leaving 4 bases between them. This CDR3 has 13 amino acids. CDR3 region: CASSLAMNQPQHF. Written as DNA, the CDR3 is TGTGCCAGCAGTTTAGCGATGAATCAGCCCCAGCATTTT.

V gene TRBV7-9 combines with J gene TRBJ2-7; no clear D gene. This CDR3 is built from 14 residues. Trimming took 4 bases from V and 6 from J, leaving 16 bases between them. The germline gives CDR1 SEHNR, CDR2 FQNEAQ (reference sequence). The CDR3 bases are TGTGCCAGCAGCTCCCCGTCAAAACCGGGCGAGCAGTACTTC. The encoded protein is CASSSPSKPGEQYF. The variable domain in full, completed from reference TRBV7-9 and TRBJ2-7, reads DTGVSQNPRHKITKRGQNVTFRCDPISEHNRLYWYRQTLGQGPEFLTYFQNEAQLEKSRLLSDRFSAERPKGSFSTLEIQRTEQGDSAMYLCASSSPSKPGEQYFGPGTRLTVT.

The rearrangement links TRBV12-3 or TRBV12-4 to TRBJ2-7, with 12 bases that match TRBD2. This CDR3 spans 13 amino acids. Trimming took 5 bases from V and 7 from J; bases not matched to a gene: 3. The CDR3 here is CASSGLAGSEQYF. The CDR3 DNA is TGTGCCAGCAGTGGACTAGCGGGGAGTGAGCAGTACTTC.

The chain is built from TRBV15 and TRBJ2-4; D is ambiguous. The ends were cut back, 4 bases at V and 5 bases at J, with 18 bases in the middle. The CDR3 extends over 16 amino acids. Germline CDR1 and CDR2: LNHNV and YYDKDF (reference sequence). CDR3 in amino acids: CATSTPVSGGENIQYF. The CDR3 region has the DNA TGTGCCACCAGCACTCCGGTCTCGGGTGGAGAAAACATTCAGTACTTC.

This chain joins TRBV5-1 and TRBJ2-7; D gene uncertain. Germline values: CDR1 SGHRS, CDR2 YFSETQ. This CDR3 spans 13 amino acids. The ends were cut back, 1 base at V and 7 bases at J, with 12 bases in the middle. CDR3 sequence reads: CASSLNLRDEQYF. The CDR3 DNA reads TGCGCCAGCAGCTTGAACTTACGCGATGAGCAGTACTTC.

CDR3 DNA sequence: TGTGCCAGCAGCTCCTTTGGACAGGTGGGAGAGACCCAGTACTTC. Translating it yields CASSSFGQVGETQYF. The chain has TRBV7-9 and TRBJ2-5; 7 bases agree with TRBD1. V shed 4 bases, J shed 4 bases, and the junction held 9 bases outside the gene matches. The CDR3 sequence is 15 residues long. In germline, CDR1 is SEHNR, CDR2 FQNEAQ (reference sequence).

This clonotype was counted a few times. The chain combines TRBV20-1 with TRBJ2-1; D might be TRBD1 (6 bases). Trimming took 2 bases from V and 8 from J, leaving 16 bases between them. The CDR3 is 14 residues long. In germline, CDR1 is DFQATT, CDR2 SNEGSKA (reference sequence). DNA for the CDR3: TGCAGTGCTAGACCCCCCGACAGGCTCTATGAGCAGTTCTTC. Translation gives CSARPPDRLYEQFF.

The genes are TRBV7-9 and TRBJ2-1, with D possibly being TRBD1 (6 bases). Trimming removed 5 bases from V and 5 bases from J, with 13 bases in between. CDR1 SEHNR and CDR2 FQNEAQ come from the germline V gene (reference sequence). The CDR3 consists of 14 residues. CDR3 sequence reads: CASSILAGDNEQFF. The CDR3, as DNA: TGTGCCAGCAGCATATTGGCAGGGGACAATGAGCAGTTCTTC. Variable domain in full (rest from reference TRBV7-9 and TRBJ2-1): DTGVSQNPRHKITKRGQNVTFRCDPISEHNRLYWYRQTLGQGPEFLTYFQNEAQLEKSRLLSDRFSAERPKGSFSTLEIQRTEQGDSAMYLCASSILAGDNEQFFGPGTRLTVL.

This chain links TRBV20-1 with TRBJ2-1; TRBD2 matches at 14 bases. Per germline, CDR1 DFQATT and CDR2 SNEGSKA (reference sequence). V shed 1 base and J 8 bases; nucleotides not matched to a gene: 4. The CDR3 has 15 amino acids. As DNA, the CDR3 is TGCAGTGCTAGAGGGGGACTAGCGGGGGAGGATGAGCAGTTCTTC. Translated, it gives CSARGGLAGEDEQFF.

The chain is built from TRBV12-3 or TRBV12-4 and TRBJ1-6; TRBD1 is a possible D gene (5 bases). V was shortened by 5 bases and J by 8 bases, with 13 bases between the two germline ends. The CDR3 extends over 14 amino acids. The CDR3 DNA follows: TGTGCCAGCAGTCTCCGGGACGGCGATTCACCCCTCCACTTT. It specifies CASSLRDGDSPLHF.

The chain has TRBV5-1 and TRBJ2-1; D gene uncertain. Germline V CDR1 and CDR2: SGHRS, YFSETQ. Trimming shortened V by 4 bases and J by 3 bases, and 8 bases separated the two germline ends. The CDR3 is 13 amino acids. DNA of the CDR3: TGCGCCAGCAGCACGGGCATCTACAATGAGCAGTTCTTC. This gives the protein CASSTGIYNEQFF.

The chain joins TRBV20-1 to TRBJ2-4; 7 nucleotides agree with TRBD1. Trimming cost V 1 base and J 9 bases; bases outside gene matches: 15. This CDR3 contains 16 residues. Germline lookup yields CDR1 DFQATT and CDR2 SNEGSKA (reference sequence). CDR3 in DNA: TGCAGTGCTAGAGGGCGTATGACAGGGTCTTCTCTCATTCAGTACTTC. Protein: CSARGRMTGSSLIQYF.